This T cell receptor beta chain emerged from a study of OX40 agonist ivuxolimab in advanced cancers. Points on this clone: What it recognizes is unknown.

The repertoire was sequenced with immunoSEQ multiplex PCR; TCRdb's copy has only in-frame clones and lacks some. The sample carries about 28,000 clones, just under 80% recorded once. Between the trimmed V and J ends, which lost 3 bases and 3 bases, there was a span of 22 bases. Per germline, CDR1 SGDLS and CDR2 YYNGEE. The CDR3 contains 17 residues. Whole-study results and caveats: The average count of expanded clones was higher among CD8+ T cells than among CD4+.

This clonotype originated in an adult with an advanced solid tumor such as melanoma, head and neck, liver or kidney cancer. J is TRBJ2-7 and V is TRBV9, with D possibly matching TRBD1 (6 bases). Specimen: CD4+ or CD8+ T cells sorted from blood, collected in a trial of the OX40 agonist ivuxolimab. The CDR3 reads CASSAPASRAGDYEQYF. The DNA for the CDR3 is TGTGCCAGCAGCGCCCCCGCGTCGAGGGCAGGGGACTACGAGCAGTACTTC. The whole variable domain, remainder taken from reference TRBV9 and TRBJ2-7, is DSGVTQTPKHLITATGQRVTLRCSPRSGDLSVYWYQQSLDQGLQFLIQYYNGEERAKGNILERFSAQQFPDLHSELNLSSLELGDSALYFCASSAPASRAGDYEQYFGPGTRLTVT.